A single sample is the source of the 30 T cell receptor beta chains below, sequenced in a study of identical twins. From the 5' RACE reads, TCRdb called clonotypes with MiXCR, one entry per CDR3 protein. The data contain some 730,000 distinct CDR3 sequences, around a sixth of them singletons. These data are also associated with another study on T cells expressing NK-cell markers.

Sequencing used PBMCs. Source of these receptors: a woman aged 18-29 years in good health.

This clonotype was recorded at least ten times. The rearrangement links TRBV4-3 to TRBJ2-7; D ambiguous. Trimming took off 0 bases at V and 0 bases at J, with 3 bases between the two ends. This CDR3 is built from 13 residues. From germline, CDR1 is LGHNA and CDR2 YSLEER. CDR3 in DNA: TGCGCCAGCAGCCAAGATCTCTCCTACGAGCAGTACTTC. It specifies CASSQDLSYEQYF.

This clonotype showed up just a few times. The V and J genes are TRBV11-2 and TRBJ2-3; 14 nucleotides agree with TRBD2. The length of the CDR3 is 18 residues. V trimming: 1 base; J trimming: 0 bases; junction bases outside the gene matches: 3. Germline CDR1 reads SGHAT; CDR2 reads FQNNGV. CDR3 coding DNA: TGTGCCAGCAGCTTAGGTGGACTAGCGGGGGGCAGCACAGATACGCAGTATTTT. It specifies CASSLGGLAGGSTDTQYF.

This clonotype showed up just a few times. This chain links TRBV18 with TRBJ2-2, with D uncertain. V was trimmed by 6 bases and J by 2 bases, leaving 10 bases between them. The CDR3 extends over 14 amino acids. CDR1 is KGHSH, CDR2 LQKENI, per germline. The CDR3 nucleotides are TGTGCCAGCTCCTGGACCTTAAACACCGGGGAGCTGTTTTTT. Protein sequence: CASSWTLNTGELFF.

DNA for the CDR3: TGCGCCAGCAGCCAGGCACACGGGCGGGCAGATACGCAGTATTTT. Its protein product is CASSQAHGRADTQYF. This chain joins TRBV4-3 and TRBJ2-3; D might be TRBD2 (5 bases). The CDR3 is made up of 15 amino acids. The V gene lost 3 bases and the J gene lost 4 bases, with 14 bases spanning the gap. CDR1 LGHNA and CDR2 YSLEER come from the germline V gene.

In this sample, this clonotype turned up a few times. This rearrangement joins TRBV5-1 to TRBJ2-7; D call uncertain. V dropped 4 bases and J dropped 0 bases, with 14 bases sitting between them. CDR3 length equals 15 residues. CDR1 is SGHRS and CDR2 is YFSETQ in the germline V gene. In DNA form, the CDR3 reads TGCGCCAGCAGCCCCTCTAGTTGGGCCTCCTACGAGCAGTACTTC. It encodes CASSPSSWASYEQYF. The complete variable domain, with remaining parts taken from reference TRBV5-1 and TRBJ2-7, reads KAGVTQTPRYLIKTRGQQVTLSCSPISGHRSVSWYQQTPGQGLQFLFEYFSETQRNKGNFPGRFSGRQFSNSRSEMNVSTLELGDSALYLCASSPSSWASYEQYFGPGTRLTVT.

The V gene is TRBV20-1, the J gene TRBJ1-6; TRBD1 aligns across 11 bases. Germline V lookup: CDR1 DFQATT, CDR2 SNEGSKA (reference sequence). This CDR3 is built from 16 residues. V dropped 3 bases and J dropped 2; count of bases not matched to a gene: 3. The DNA for the CDR3 is TGCAGTGCTAGGGACAGGGGGCTCACCTATAATTCACCCCTCCACTTT. Translating gives CSARDRGLTYNSPLHF.

This clonotype showed up just a few times. This chain connects TRBV7-6 to TRBJ2-5; the D gene is possibly TRBD2 (6 bases). This CDR3 contains 16 residues. Germline V lookup: CDR1 SGHVS, CDR2 FNYEAQ. The germline V and J ends were trimmed by 3 bases and 1 base, with 15 bases remaining between them. Written as DNA, the CDR3 is TGTGCCAGCAGCTTGGGTGGGGGGTCTTTCCAAGAGACCCAGTACTTC. Its translation is CASSLGGGSFQETQYF.

This clonotype came up a few times. The CDR3 DNA follows: TGTGCCAGCAGCCTTGGAGCGGCCGTTTACAATGAGCAGTTCTTC. Translating it yields CASSLGAAVYNEQFF. This chain joins TRBV3-1 and TRBJ2-1; possibly TRBD2 for D (5 bases). CDR1 and CDR2 from the germline V gene are LGHDT and YNNKEL (reference sequence). CDR3 size: 15 residues. Trimming shortened V by 4 bases and J by 4 bases, and 14 bases separated the two germline ends.

The V gene is TRBV7-8, the J gene TRBJ2-6, with D hard to call. Germline loops: CDR1 SGHVS, CDR2 FQNEAQ. This CDR3 is 15 amino acids long. The V gene lost 4 bases and the J gene lost 4 bases, with 11 bases spanning the gap. CDR3: CASSSRPTGANVLTF. CDR3 sequence (DNA): TGTGCCAGCAGCTCGAGACCTACCGGGGCCAACGTCCTGACTTTC.

The chain combines TRBV27 with TRBJ2-5; the match to TRBD2 covers 14 bases. Losses at the gene ends were 6 bases for V and 5 bases for J; bases not matched to a gene: 2. CDR3 length: 14 residues. Per germline, CDR1 MNHEY and CDR2 SMNVEV (reference sequence). The CDR3 DNA reads as TGTGCCAGCAGCGGACTAGCGGGAGGTGAGACCCAGTACTTC. Translation gives CASSGLAGGETQYF.

This clonotype came up a few times. The rearrangement links TRBV20-1 to TRBJ1-1, with TRBD1 as a possible D gene (6 bases). Germline V gene lookup returns CDR1 DFQATT and CDR2 SNEGSKA (reference sequence). V lost 0 bases to trimming and J lost 1 base, with 18 bases between them. The CDR3 has 17 residues. The CDR3 is CSARDHFRGQRNTEAFF. The CDR3 DNA follows: TGCAGTGCTAGAGATCATTTCAGAGGACAGAGGAACACTGAAGCTTTCTTT.

This clonotype was counted only a few times. The V call is TRBV29-1, the J call TRBJ2-7, with 7 bases fitting TRBD1. The CDR3 is 14 amino acids. CDR1 SQVTM and CDR2 ANQGSEA come from the germline V gene. V gave up 5 bases and J gave up 2 bases; unmatched junction bases: 9. CDR3 nucleotide sequence: TGCAGCGTTTTTGGACAGGCCTCTGCCTACGAGCAGTACTTC. Amino acid sequence: CSVFGQASAYEQYF.

A few counts support this clonotype. The chain joins TRBV10-1 to TRBJ2-6; D is unresolved. The CDR3 is 13 residues long. Germline CDR1 WNHNN, CDR2 SYGVQD (reference sequence). Trimming removed 2 bases at V and 4 bases at J, with 3 bases between. The CDR3 DNA reads TGCGCCAGCAGTGAGAGAGGGGCCAACGTCCTGACTTTC. Its protein product is CASSERGANVLTF.

The rearrangement links TRBV20-1 to TRBJ1-1; weak D call: TRBD1 (6 bases). Germline V gives CDR1 DFQATT, CDR2 SNEGSKA (reference sequence). The CDR3 contains 13 residues. V dropped 3 bases and J dropped 6 bases, with 14 bases sitting between them. CDR3 nucleotide sequence: TGCAGTGCTAGGAAAGTTTCAGGGGCTGAAGCTTTCTTT. Translating gives CSARKVSGAEAFF.

In this sample, this clonotype turned up many times. V is TRBV2 and J is TRBJ2-1; 10 nucleotides align to TRBD2. This CDR3 is built from 14 residues. Germline CDR1 and CDR2: SNHLY and FYNNEI. V trimming: 9 bases; J trimming: 3 bases; junction bases outside the gene matches: 5. The CDR3 bases are TGTGCCAGATCCGGGACTAGCGTCTACAATGAGCAGTTCTTC. Translating it yields CARSGTSVYNEQFF.

The chain couples TRBV13 to TRBJ2-1, with D unclear. Germline V gene sequence: CDR1 PRHDT, CDR2 FYEKMQ (reference sequence). The CDR3 extends over 15 amino acids. Trimming took 5 bases from V and 5 from J, leaving 16 bases between them. CDR3 DNA sequence: TGTGCCAGCAGCCGAGATTATGTCCTACACAATGAGCAGTTCTTC. Protein: CASSRDYVLHNEQFF.

This clonotype was detected a few times. V usage is TRBV5-1 and J usage is TRBJ2-6; unclear D gene. This CDR3 contains 16 residues. Germline CDR1 and CDR2: SGHRS and YFSETQ. Trimming pared 0 bases from V and 0 bases from J, leaving 7 bases between. CDR3 sequence: CASSLDWNSGANVLTF. CDR3 DNA: TGCGCCAGCAGCTTGGACTGGAACTCTGGGGCCAACGTCCTGACTTTC.

This clonotype was picked up a small number of times. The chain combines TRBV6-5 with TRBJ2-1, with 7 bases identical to TRBD2. Germline V gene sequence: CDR1 MNHEY, CDR2 SVGAGI. There are 14 residues in the CDR3. V gave up 4 bases and J gave up 8 bases; unmatched junction bases: 8. The CDR3 sequence is CASSSPGGTDEQFF. The DNA for the CDR3 is TGTGCCAGCAGTTCCCCGGGGGGTACCGATGAGCAGTTCTTC.

This clonotype has just a few counts. The chain joins TRBV7-2 to TRBJ2-7, with D possibly being TRBD2 (7 bases). V lost 6 bases to trimming and J lost 3 bases, with 18 bases between them. Germline V CDR1 and CDR2: SGHTA, FQGNSA. The CDR3 contains 15 residues. This chain's CDR3 is CASRGGGATGYEQYF. CDR3 DNA sequence: TGTGCCAGCAGGGGCGGGGGCGCGACGGGCTACGAGCAGTACTTC.

The V call is TRBV4-3, the J call TRBJ1-6; 9 bases are shared with TRBD1. There are 16 residues in the CDR3. Germline CDR1 and CDR2: LGHNA and YSLEER. V was clipped by 0 bases and J by 13 bases; unmatched bases: 10. The CDR3 spells CASSQEAGQGGFPLHF. The CDR3 DNA reads TGCGCCAGCAGCCAAGAGGCGGGACAGGGCGGATTTCCCCTCCACTTT.

This rearrangement joins TRBV6-1 to TRBJ2-5, with D possibly matching TRBD1 (5 bases). This CDR3 region has 13 residues. Trimming pared 7 bases from V and 4 bases from J, leaving 13 bases between. Germline V lookup: CDR1 MNHNS, CDR2 SASEGT. The CDR3 reads CASTKQGSETQYF. In DNA form, the CDR3 reads TGTGCCAGCACCAAGCAGGGTTCAGAGACCCAGTACTTC.

In its sample, this clonotype was seen many times. The genes are TRBV12-3 or TRBV12-4 and TRBJ2-1; a weak D match, TRBD2 (6 bases). The CDR3 loop spans 14 amino acids. The ends were cut back, 3 bases at V and 3 bases at J, with 9 bases in the middle. CDR3 protein: CASSLRGDYNEQFF. The CDR3 DNA follows: TGTGCCAGCAGTTTGCGGGGAGACTACAATGAGCAGTTCTTC.

V gene TRBV21-1 combines with J gene TRBJ2-5. TRBV21-1 is flagged as a pseudogene. The CDR3 has 14 residues. The chain's CDR3 is CASSKPRPQETQYF. The CDR3 nucleotides are TGTGCCAGCAGCAAGCCGCGACCCCAAGAGACCCAGTACTTC.

The chain has TRBV7-9 and TRBJ2-5; D is uncertain. This CDR3 has 14 residues. Germline loops: CDR1 SEHNR, CDR2 FQNEAQ (reference sequence). Trimming pared 2 bases from V and 2 bases from J, leaving 9 bases between. DNA of the CDR3: TGTGCCAGCAGCTTAACCGACTTTCAAGAGACCCAGTACTTC. Translating gives CASSLTDFQETQYF.

This clonotype has a handful of counts. V usage is TRBV20-1 and J usage is TRBJ2-7; TRBD1 matches at 9 bases. CDR3 size: 12 residues. With 6 bases clipped from V and 6 bases from J, the junction kept 6 bases outside the gene matches. Germline V gives CDR1 DFQATT, CDR2 SNEGSKA (reference sequence). CDR3 loop: CSATTGGTEQYF. For the CDR3, the DNA is TGCAGTGCCACCACAGGGGGCACCGAGCAGTACTTC.

The rearrangement uses TRBV12-3 or TRBV12-4 and TRBJ2-3; the D call may be TRBD1 or TRBD2 (6 bases each). CDR3 length equals 17 residues. V was cut by 5 bases and J by 0 bases, with 18 bases left in between. The CDR3 loop reads CASSPKEGGPSTDTQYF. CDR3 nucleotides: TGTGCCAGCAGTCCCAAGGAGGGGGGCCCTAGCACAGATACGCAGTATTTT.

This clonotype was seen a handful of times. The chain uses TRBV12-3 or TRBV12-4 and TRBJ2-2, with 7 nucleotides matching TRBD1. The CDR3 sequence is 19 residues long. J gave up 3 bases and V 3 bases, and 16 bases lay outside the gene matches. DNA for the CDR3: TGTGCCAGCAGTTTGGTCGCCAGGGGGATCCCCCTTGACACCGGGGAGCTGTTTTTT. It translates to CASSLVARGIPLDTGELFF.

This clonotype has only a few counts. The rearrangement uses TRBV16 and TRBJ1-2; no clear D gene. Trimming cost V 2 bases and J 7 bases, with 11 bases left between them. CDR1 and CDR2 (germline): KGHSY, FQNENV. The CDR3 has 13 amino acids. CDR3 in DNA: TGTGCCAGCAGCCAACTCGGGAGGGCTGGCTACACCTTC. It translates to CASSQLGRAGYTF.

There are a few counts of this clonotype. The V call is TRBV27, the J call TRBJ1-2; no firm D call. Germline values: CDR1 MNHEY, CDR2 SMNVEV (reference sequence). The V and J ends lost 3 bases and 5 bases respectively, with 10 bases between them. This CDR3 is built from 13 residues. CDR3 protein: CASSFAGRYGYTF. The CDR3 nucleotides are TGTGCCAGCAGTTTTGCAGGTCGTTATGGCTACACCTTC.

This clonotype was seen a handful of times. The chain links TRBV2 to TRBJ2-1, with a tentative D call TRBD2 (6 bases). The CDR3 runs 16 residues. The ends were cut back, 11 bases at V and 12 bases at J, with 32 bases in the middle. Germline V lookup: CDR1 SNHLY, CDR2 FYNNEI. DNA of the CDR3: TGTGCCTCCGGCCCTCTAGCGAGCCATTCCGAACGGGTGCAGTTCTTC. Amino acids: CASGPLASHSERVQFF.